One sample yielded the 13 T cell receptor beta chains listed below, sequenced in a study of blood T cell repertoires in COVID-19. Assay used: immunoSEQ multiplex PCR; TCRdb lists only in-frame clones, some missing. The sample lists 35,000 to 50,000 clones, about 80% occurring once. Sequenced sample: peripheral blood. The receptors shown here come from a woman older than 75 with acute or convalescent COVID-19.

This CDR3 reads CASRPIRVSNEKLFF. For the CDR3, the DNA is TGTGCCAGCAGACCAATCAGGGTTTCTAATGAAAAACTGTTTTTT. J is TRBJ1-4 and V is TRBV28; possible D gene TRBD1, 5 bases. The CDR3 loop spans 15 amino acids. Germline-derived CDR1 and CDR2 are MDHEN and SYDVKM. Trimming removed 6 bases from V and 3 bases from J, with 14 bases in between.

This chain links TRBV7-9 with TRBJ2-1; the match to TRBD2 covers 13 bases. Trimming removed 6 bases from V and 4 bases from J; junction bases left unmatched: 9. The germline V gene has CDR1 SEHNR and CDR2 FQNEAQ (reference sequence). The CDR3 runs to 17 residues. The CDR3 DNA is TGTGCCAGCAGTATCACTAGCGGGGGGGTCCTTTACAATGAGCAGTTCTTC. Its protein is CASSITSGGVLYNEQFF.

This clone was seen just once. The V call is TRBV11-3, the J call TRBJ2-1; 8 bases line up with TRBD1. The germline V gene encodes CDR1 SGHNT and CDR2 YENEEA. This CDR3 has 13 residues. V lost 4 bases to trimming and J lost 9 bases; unmatched junction nucleotides: 5. The CDR3, as DNA: TGTGCCAGCAGCTGGGACAGGTCGAGTGAGCAGTTCTTC. Translating it yields CASSWDRSSEQFF.

The genes are TRBV28 and TRBJ1-4, with D possibly being TRBD1 (6 bases). Germline lookup yields CDR1 MDHEN and CDR2 SYDVKM. V was clipped by 5 bases and J by 8 bases, with 18 bases between them. The CDR3 has 15 residues. CDR3 sequence reads: CASSPPMGGGEKLFF. The CDR3 DNA sequence: TGTGCCAGCAGTCCTCCGATGGGGGGGGGCGAAAAACTGTTTTTT.

This clone appeared once. V and J are TRBV6-5 and TRBJ1-6; D call uncertain. Germline lookup yields CDR1 MNHEY and CDR2 SVGAGI. Trimming took off 6 bases at V and 9 bases at J, with 18 bases between the two ends. CDR3 length: 15 amino acids. CDR3 residues: CASRYTAVAGSPLHF. The CDR3, as DNA: TGTGCCAGCAGATATACCGCGGTTGCGGGTTCACCCCTCCACTTT.

The V and J genes are TRBV18 and TRBJ2-1; a possible D gene is TRBD2 (6 bases). The germline CDR1 and CDR2 sequences are KGHSH and LQKENI. The CDR3 spans 15 residues. Trimming cost V 4 bases and J 8 bases, with 18 bases left between them. CDR3 in DNA: TGTGCCAGCTCACGCGAGACTAGGGTACAGGATGAGCAGTTCTTC. It encodes CASSRETRVQDEQFF.

The chain carries TRBV7-8 and TRBJ1-5; D gene unclear. This CDR3 spans 15 amino acids. Germline CDR1 is SGHVS and CDR2 is FQNEAQ. V lost 3 bases and J lost 1, with 10 bases in between. The CDR3 coding sequence is TGTGCCAGCAGCTTGGAGGGTTTAAGCAATCAGCCCCAGCATTTT. Its translation is CASSLEGLSNQPQHF.

This rearrangement joins TRBV3-1 (or the pseudogene TRBV3-2) to TRBJ1-1; D is uncertain. V dropped 3 bases and J dropped 6 bases, with 14 bases sitting between them. Germline CDR1 LGHDT, CDR2 YNNKEL (reference sequence). This CDR3 has 14 amino acids. The CDR3 loop is CASSHYGGGPEAFF. CDR3 nucleotide sequence: TGTGCCAGCAGCCACTATGGTGGAGGGCCTGAAGCTTTCTTT.

For this clone: This sample also contains other DNA sequences that code for the same CDR3. The V gene is TRBV19, the J gene TRBJ1-5; 9 bases line up with TRBD1. The CDR3 is made up of 14 amino acids. With 3 bases clipped from V and 7 bases from J, the junction kept 4 bases outside the gene matches. CDR1 LNHDA and CDR2 SQIVND come from the germline V gene (reference sequence). CDR3: CASSIGGQGQPQHF. The CDR3 DNA sequence: TGTGCCAGTAGTATCGGGGGACAGGGCCAGCCCCAGCATTTT. The whole variable domain, filled in from reference TRBV19 and TRBJ1-5, reads DGGITQSPKYLFRKEGQNVTLSCEQNLNHDAMYWYRQDPGQGLRLIYYSQIVNDFQKGDIAEGYSVSREKKESFPLTVTSAQKNPTAFYLCASSIGGQGQPQHFGDGTRLSIL.

V is TRBV11-3 and J is TRBJ2-1; D gene ambiguous. V lost 1 base, J lost 6 bases, and 10 bases lay in between. Looked up from germline, CDR1 is SGHNT and CDR2 is YENEEA. This CDR3 contains 14 residues. The CDR3 DNA reads as TGTGCCAGCAGCTTAGGCCCCTCCGGCAATGAGCAGTTCTTC. This codes for CASSLGPSGNEQFF.

The J gene is TRBJ2-3, the V gene TRBV6-5; tentative D call: TRBD2 (5 bases). The germline V gene has CDR1 MNHEY and CDR2 SVGAGI. The CDR3 length is 13 residues. V was trimmed by 6 bases and J by 3 bases, leaving 10 bases between them. CDR3 in amino acids: CASSPAGTDTQYF. Here the CDR3 DNA reads TGTGCCAGCAGCCCCGCGGGTACAGATACGCAGTATTTT.

This chain uses TRBV6-4 with TRBJ2-5; D remains ambiguous. Germline CDR1 MRHNA, CDR2 SNTAGT. The CDR3 sequence is 16 residues long. Trimming removed 3 bases at V and 4 bases at J, with 18 bases between. CDR3 bases: TGTGCCAGCAGTGATGCCATAGCCAAGGTCGGAGAGACCCAGTACTTC. It translates to CASSDAIAKVGETQYF.

This chain uses TRBV7-2 with TRBJ1-1; TRBD1 might be the D (6 bases). From germline, CDR1 is SGHTA and CDR2 FQGNSA. CDR3 length: 16 residues. V was clipped by 6 bases and J by 5 bases, with 22 bases between them. This CDR3 reads CASSFGQFRRGTEAFF. The CDR3 DNA reads TGTGCCAGCAGTTTCGGACAGTTTCGAAGAGGGACTGAAGCTTTCTTT.